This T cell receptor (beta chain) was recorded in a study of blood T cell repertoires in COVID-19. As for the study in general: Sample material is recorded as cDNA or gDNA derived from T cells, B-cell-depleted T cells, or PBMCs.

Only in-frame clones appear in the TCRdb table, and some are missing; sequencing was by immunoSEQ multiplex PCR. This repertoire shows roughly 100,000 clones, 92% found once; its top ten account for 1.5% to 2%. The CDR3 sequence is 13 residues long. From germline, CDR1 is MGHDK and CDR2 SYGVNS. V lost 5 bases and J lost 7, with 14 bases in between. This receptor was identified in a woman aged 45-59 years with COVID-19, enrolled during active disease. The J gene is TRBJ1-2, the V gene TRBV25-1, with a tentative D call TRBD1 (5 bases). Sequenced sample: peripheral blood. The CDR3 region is CASSTPGTVGYTF. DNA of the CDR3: TGTGCCAGCAGTACGCCCGGGACTGTTGGCTACACCTTC.